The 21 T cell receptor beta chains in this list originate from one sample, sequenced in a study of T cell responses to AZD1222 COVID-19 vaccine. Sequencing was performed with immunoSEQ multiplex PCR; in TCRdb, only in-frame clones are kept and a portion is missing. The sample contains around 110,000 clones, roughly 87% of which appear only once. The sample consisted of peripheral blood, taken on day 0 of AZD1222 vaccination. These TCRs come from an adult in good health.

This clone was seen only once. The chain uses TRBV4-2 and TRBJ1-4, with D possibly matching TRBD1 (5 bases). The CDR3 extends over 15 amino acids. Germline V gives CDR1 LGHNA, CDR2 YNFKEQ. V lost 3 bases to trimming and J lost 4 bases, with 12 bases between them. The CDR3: CASSQTGPINEKLFF. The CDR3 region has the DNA TGTGCCAGCAGCCAGACGGGACCGATTAATGAAAAACTGTTTTTT.

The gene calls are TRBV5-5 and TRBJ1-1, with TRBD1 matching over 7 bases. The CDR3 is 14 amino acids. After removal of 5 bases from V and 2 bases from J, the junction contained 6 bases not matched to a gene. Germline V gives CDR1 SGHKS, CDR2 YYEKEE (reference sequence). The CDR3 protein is CASRSGTANTEAFF. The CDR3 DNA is TGTGCCAGCAGATCCGGGACAGCCAACACTGAAGCTTTCTTT.

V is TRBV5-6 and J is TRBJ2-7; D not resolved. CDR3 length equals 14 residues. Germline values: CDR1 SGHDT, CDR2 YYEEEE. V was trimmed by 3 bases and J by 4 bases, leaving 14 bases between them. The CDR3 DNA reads TGTGCCAGCAGCTCGGGCCTCCAAATATACGAGCAGTACTTC. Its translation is CASSSGLQIYEQYF.

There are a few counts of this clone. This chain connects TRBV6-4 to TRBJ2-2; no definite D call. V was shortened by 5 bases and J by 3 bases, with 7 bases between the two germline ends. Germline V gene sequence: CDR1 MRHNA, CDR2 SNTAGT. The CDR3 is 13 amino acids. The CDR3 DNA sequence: TGTGCCAGCAGTTCTGGGGACACCGGGGAGCTGTTTTTT. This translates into CASSSGDTGELFF.

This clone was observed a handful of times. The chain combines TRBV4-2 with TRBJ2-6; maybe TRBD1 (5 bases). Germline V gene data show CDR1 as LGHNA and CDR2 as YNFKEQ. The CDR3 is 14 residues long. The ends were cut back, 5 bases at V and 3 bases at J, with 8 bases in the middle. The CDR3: CASSGADGANVLTF. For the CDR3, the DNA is TGTGCCAGCAGCGGGGCTGATGGGGCCAACGTCCTGACTTTC.

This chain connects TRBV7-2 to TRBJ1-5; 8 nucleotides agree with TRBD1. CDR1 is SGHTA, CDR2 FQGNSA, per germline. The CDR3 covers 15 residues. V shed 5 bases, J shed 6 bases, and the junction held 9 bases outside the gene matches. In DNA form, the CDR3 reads TGTGCCAGCAGCCAGGTTCAGGGGGCGTCTCAGCCCCAGCATTTT. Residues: CASSQVQGASQPQHF. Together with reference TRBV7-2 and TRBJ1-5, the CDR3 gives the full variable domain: GAGVSQSPSNKVTEKGKDVELRCDPISGHTALYWYRQSLGQGLEFLIYFQGNSAPDKSGLPSDRFSAERTGGSVSTLTIQRTQQEDSAVYLCASSQVQGASQPQHFGDGTRLSIL.

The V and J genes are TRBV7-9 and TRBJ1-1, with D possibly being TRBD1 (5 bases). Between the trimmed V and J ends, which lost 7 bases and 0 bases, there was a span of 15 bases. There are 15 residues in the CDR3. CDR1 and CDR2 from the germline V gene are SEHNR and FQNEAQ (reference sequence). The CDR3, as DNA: TGTGCCAGCACCCGGGACGGCCGCCTGAACACTGAAGCTTTCTTT. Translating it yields CASTRDGRLNTEAFF.

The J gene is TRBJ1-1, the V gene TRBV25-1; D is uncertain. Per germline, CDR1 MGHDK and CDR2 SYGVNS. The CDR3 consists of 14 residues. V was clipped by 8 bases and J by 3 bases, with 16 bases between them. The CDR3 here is CASSEQGRDTEAFF. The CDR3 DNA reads TGTGCCAGCTCGGAGCAAGGGAGGGACACTGAAGCTTTCTTT.

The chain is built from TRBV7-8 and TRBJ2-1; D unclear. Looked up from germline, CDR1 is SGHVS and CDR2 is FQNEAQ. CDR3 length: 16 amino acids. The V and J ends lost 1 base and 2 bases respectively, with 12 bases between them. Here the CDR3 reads CASSLGGASTYNEQFF. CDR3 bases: TGTGCCAGCAGCTTAGGAGGAGCTAGTACCTACAATGAGCAGTTCTTC.

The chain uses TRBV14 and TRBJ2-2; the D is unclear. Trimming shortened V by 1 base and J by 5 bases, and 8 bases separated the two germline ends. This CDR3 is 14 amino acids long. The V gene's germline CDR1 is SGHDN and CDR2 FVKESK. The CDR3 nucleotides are TGTGCCAGCAGCCAAGGACGTTATACCGGGGAGCTGTTTTTT. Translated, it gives CASSQGRYTGELFF.

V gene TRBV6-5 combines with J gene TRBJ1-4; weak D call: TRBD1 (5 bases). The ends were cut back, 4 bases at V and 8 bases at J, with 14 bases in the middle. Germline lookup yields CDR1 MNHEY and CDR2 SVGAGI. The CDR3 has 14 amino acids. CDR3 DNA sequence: TGTGCCAGCAGTTCACAGGCCGGGGGGGAAAAACTGTTTTTT. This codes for CASSSQAGGEKLFF.

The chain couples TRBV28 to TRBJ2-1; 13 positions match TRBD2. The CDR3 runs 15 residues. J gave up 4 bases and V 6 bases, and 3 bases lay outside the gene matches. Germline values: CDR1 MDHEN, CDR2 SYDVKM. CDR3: CASSMTSGGYNEQFF. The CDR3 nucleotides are TGTGCCAGCAGCATGACTAGCGGGGGGTACAATGAGCAGTTCTTC.

The CDR3 region is CASSRVTQETQYF. Written as DNA, the CDR3 is TGCGCCAGCAGTCGGGTTACACAAGAGACCCAGTACTTC. The chain employs TRBV4-1 and TRBJ2-5; D gene ambiguous. Germline V gives CDR1 MGHRA, CDR2 YSYEKL. The V end was cut by 6 bases, the J end by 2 bases, with 10 bases between. The CDR3 is made up of 13 amino acids.

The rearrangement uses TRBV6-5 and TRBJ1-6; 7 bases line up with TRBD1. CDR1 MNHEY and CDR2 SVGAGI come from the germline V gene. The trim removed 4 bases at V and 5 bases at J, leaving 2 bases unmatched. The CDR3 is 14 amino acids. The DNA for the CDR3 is TGTGCCAGCAGTTTGCAGGGGGATAATTCACCCCTCCACTTT. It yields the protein CASSLQGDNSPLHF.

The chain's CDR3 is CASSFVGRSYEQYF. DNA of the CDR3: TGTGCCAGCAGTTTTGTGGGGAGGTCCTACGAGCAGTACTTC. The chain couples TRBV28 to TRBJ2-7, with D possibly being TRBD2 (6 bases). The CDR3 length is 14 residues. V shed 3 bases and J shed 1 base, with 10 bases lying between them. The germline V gene has CDR1 MDHEN and CDR2 SYDVKM.

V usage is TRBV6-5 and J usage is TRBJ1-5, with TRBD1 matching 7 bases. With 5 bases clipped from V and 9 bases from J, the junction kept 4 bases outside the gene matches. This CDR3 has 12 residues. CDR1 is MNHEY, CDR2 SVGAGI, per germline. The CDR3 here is CASSPTGLPQHF. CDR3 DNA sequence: TGTGCCAGCAGTCCGACAGGGTTGCCCCAGCATTTT.

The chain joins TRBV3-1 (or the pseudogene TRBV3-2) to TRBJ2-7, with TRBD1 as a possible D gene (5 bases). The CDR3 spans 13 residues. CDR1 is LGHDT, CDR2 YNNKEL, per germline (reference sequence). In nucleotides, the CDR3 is TGTGCTTCGGAAGGTCTACAGGACCACGAGCAGTACTTC. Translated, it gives CASEGLQDHEQYF.

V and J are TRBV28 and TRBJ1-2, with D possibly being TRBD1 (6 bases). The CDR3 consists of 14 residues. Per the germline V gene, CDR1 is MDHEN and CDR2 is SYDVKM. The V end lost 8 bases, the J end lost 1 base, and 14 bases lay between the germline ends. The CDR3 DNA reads TGTGCCAGCGGCTTGGGGGCCCTTAACTATGGCTACACCTTC. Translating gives CASGLGALNYGYTF.

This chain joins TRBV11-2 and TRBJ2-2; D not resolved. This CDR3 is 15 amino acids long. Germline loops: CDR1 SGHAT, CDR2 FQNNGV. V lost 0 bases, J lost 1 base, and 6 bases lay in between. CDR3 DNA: TGTGCCAGCAGCTTAGATGTACGGAACACCGGGGAGCTGTTTTTT. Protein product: CASSLDVRNTGELFF.

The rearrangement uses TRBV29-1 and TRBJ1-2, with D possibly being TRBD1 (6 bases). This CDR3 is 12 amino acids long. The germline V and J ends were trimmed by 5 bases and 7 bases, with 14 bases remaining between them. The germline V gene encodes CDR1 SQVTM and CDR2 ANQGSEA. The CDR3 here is CSVPGRGPGYTF. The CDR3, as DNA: TGCAGCGTTCCCGGCAGGGGCCCTGGCTACACCTTC.

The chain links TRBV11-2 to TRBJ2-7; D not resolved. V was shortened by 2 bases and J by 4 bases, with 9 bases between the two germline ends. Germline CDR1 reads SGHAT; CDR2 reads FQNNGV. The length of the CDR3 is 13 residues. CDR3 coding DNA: TGTGCCAGCAGCTTACAGACCTCTTACGAGCAGTACTTC. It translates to CASSLQTSYEQYF.